These 27 T cell receptor beta chains share one sample of origin, sequenced in a study of blood T cells in healthy people across ages. With a J-beta primer mix and a sample-barcoded 5' primer, a second PCR ran about 6 to 11 cycles. One entry per CDR3 protein, called by TCRdb with MiXCR from the 5' RACE reads. The sample has under 2 million distinct CDR3 sequences, about 35% seen once. What was sequenced was blood. These receptors came from a woman in her twenties or thirties in good health.

The chain has TRBV27 and TRBJ2-1; the D is unclear. This CDR3 comprises 13 residues. The germline V gene has CDR1 MNHEY and CDR2 SMNVEV (reference sequence). V was clipped by 2 bases and J by 6 bases, with 8 bases between them. CDR3 sequence: CASSLDRPNEQFF. CDR3 bases: TGTGCCAGCAGTTTAGACCGACCCAATGAGCAGTTCTTC.

The chain is built from TRBV10-3 and TRBJ1-1; possible D gene TRBD1, 5 bases. Germline loops: CDR1 ENHRY, CDR2 SYGVKD. CDR3 length: 14 residues. Trimming left V 6 bases short and J 1 base short, with 12 bases between. DNA for the CDR3: TGTGCCATCAGCGAAGAGACAGCGAACACTGAAGCTTTCTTT. Translated: CAISEETANTEAFF.

This clonotype has more than one count but fewer than ten. The rearrangement joins TRBV7-3 to TRBJ2-2, with TRBD1 identical over 7 bases. Trimming took 5 bases from V and 5 from J; bases not matched to a gene: 8. The CDR3 covers 15 residues. CDR1 is SGHTA, CDR2 FQGTGA, per germline. The CDR3 nucleotides read TGTGCCAGCAGCCCCGACAGGGAAGAAACCGGGGAGCTGTTTTTT. Its translation: CASSPDREETGELFF.

This clonotype was observed a handful of times. The chain links TRBV7-6 to TRBJ2-7; 13 nucleotides align to TRBD2. This CDR3 comprises 17 residues. Unmatched junction bases numbered 11, after V lost 4 bases and J lost 5 bases. Germline V gene sequence: CDR1 SGHVS, CDR2 FNYEAQ. The CDR3 protein is CASSSGLAGAPGHEQYF. The CDR3 DNA reads TGTGCCAGCAGCTCAGGACTAGCGGGGGCGCCAGGCCACGAGCAGTACTTC.

This clonotype has more than one count but fewer than ten. With a much larger clone just one base away, this may be a read error. This chain joins TRBV9 and TRBJ2-5; 8 nucleotides align to TRBD2. The CDR3 loop spans 14 amino acids. Trimming cost V 0 bases and J 8 bases; bases outside gene matches: 6. Germline values: CDR1 SGDLS, CDR2 YYNGEE. This chain's CDR3 is CASSVGTSRDTQYF. The CDR3 DNA is TGTGCCAGCAGCGTAGGGACTAGCAGGGACACCCAGTACTTC.

This clonotype was found many times. The V gene is TRBV27, the J gene TRBJ2-7, with TRBD1 identical over 11 bases. After removal of 6 bases from V and 3 bases from J, the junction contained 7 bases not matched to a gene. The CDR3 is 15 amino acids. Germline assignment: CDR1 MNHEY and CDR2 SMNVEV (reference sequence). The CDR3 region is CASSLGTGGGYEQYF. CDR3 DNA: TGTGCCAGCAGCTTGGGGACAGGGGGAGGCTACGAGCAGTACTTC.

This clonotype was found a few times. The chain employs TRBV5-5 and TRBJ2-3, with 7 bases fitting TRBD2. The length of the CDR3 is 16 residues. Germline V lookup: CDR1 SGHKS, CDR2 YYEKEE (reference sequence). J was trimmed by 1 base and V by 2 bases; bases with no gene match: 7. The CDR3 sequence is CASSFTALAGTDTQYF. The CDR3 nucleotides read TGTGCCAGCAGCTTTACCGCCCTAGCGGGCACAGATACGCAGTATTTT.

The V call is TRBV7-2, the J call TRBJ1-5; TRBD1 matches at 10 bases. The V gene end was trimmed by 5 bases and the J gene end by 3 bases; junction bases not matched to a gene: 7. Germline V lookup: CDR1 SGHTA, CDR2 FQGNSA. This CDR3 spans 16 amino acids. The CDR3 here is CASSDPGTGDNQPQHF. The CDR3 nucleotides read TGTGCCAGCAGCGACCCAGGGACAGGGGACAATCAGCCCCAGCATTTT.

The chain carries TRBV6-1 and TRBJ1-5; D gene unclear. Trimming stripped 2 bases from V and 0 bases from J, with 17 bases between. Germline V CDR1 and CDR2: MNHNS, SASEGT. This CDR3 comprises 18 residues. For the CDR3, the DNA is TGTGCCAGCAGTGAATTTGGTGATAAATGGAGTAGCAATCAGCCCCAGCATTTT. Its translation: CASSEFGDKWSSNQPQHF.

The gene calls are TRBV6-5 and TRBJ2-6; D ambiguous. This CDR3 spans 19 amino acids. Trimming removed 4 bases from V and 3 bases from J, with 22 bases in between. Germline CDR1 is MNHEY and CDR2 is SVGAGI. CDR3 nucleotide sequence: TGTGCCAGCAGTTCGCTCCGCCCAGCGCCCCGGAGTGGGGCCAACGTCCTGACTTTC. It codes for CASSSLRPAPRSGANVLTF.

The chain links TRBV9 to TRBJ2-1; the D gene is possibly TRBD2 (6 bases). Trimming left V 3 bases short and J 1 base short, with 11 bases between. This CDR3 has 15 residues. Germline V gene lookup returns CDR1 SGDLS and CDR2 YYNGEE. CDR3 in DNA: TGTGCCAGCAGCGCCCGGCGGGATTCCTACAATGAGCAGTTCTTC. Residues: CASSARRDSYNEQFF.

This clonotype was counted between two and nine times. CDR3 region: CATKAAGGPRDTQYF. The CDR3, as DNA: TGTGCCACCAAAGCGGCGGGAGGGCCAAGGGATACGCAGTATTTT. V usage is TRBV24-1 and J usage is TRBJ2-3; 9 bases line up with TRBD2. Germline CDR1 is KGHDR and CDR2 is SFDVKD. V trimming: 8 bases; J trimming: 6 bases; junction bases outside the gene matches: 11. The CDR3 is 15 amino acids.

As concerns this clonotype: Since a much larger clone is just one base distant, this may be a read error. The V gene is TRBV29-1, the J gene TRBJ2-3, with 8 bases that match TRBD2. The CDR3 is 14 residues long. The germline gives CDR1 SQVTM, CDR2 ANQGSEA. V shed 0 bases and J 10 bases; nucleotides not matched to a gene: 9. CDR3 nucleotides: TGCAGCGTTGAAGATCTAAGCGGGAGCGATGCGCAGTATTTT. It codes for CSVEDLSGSDAQYF.

This clonotype was picked up many times. The chain joins TRBV7-2 to TRBJ2-3; TRBD1 matches 8 bases. Germline V gives CDR1 SGHTA, CDR2 FQGNSA. Losses at the gene ends were 7 bases for V and 1 base for J; bases not matched to a gene: 7. The CDR3 length is 15 residues. CDR3 nucleotide sequence: TGTGCCAGCATATCCAGGACAGGGCGCACAGATACGCAGTATTTT. Its translation: CASISRTGRTDTQYF. The full variable domain, its missing parts supplied by reference TRBV7-2 and TRBJ2-3, is GAGVSQSPSNKVTEKGKDVELRCDPISGHTALYWYRQSLGQGLEFLIYFQGNSAPDKSGLPSDRFSAERTGGSVSTLTIQRTQQEDSAVYLCASISRTGRTDTQYFGPGTRLTVL.

This sequence joins TRBV7-8 and TRBJ2-1, with D possibly matching TRBD2 (5 bases). V lost 2 bases and J 7 bases, leaving 18 bases between the germline ends. The germline gives CDR1 SGHVS, CDR2 FQNEAQ. The CDR3 contains 16 residues. Here the CDR3 reads CASSLLAPGLGNEQFF. The CDR3 DNA reads TGTGCCAGCAGCTTACTAGCTCCTGGGCTGGGAAATGAGCAGTTCTTC.

This clonotype was seen more than once but under ten times. The rearrangement joins TRBV3-1 to TRBJ1-1; D is uncertain. V lost 0 bases and J lost 0, with 5 bases in between. Germline CDR1 reads LGHDT; CDR2 reads YNNKEL (reference sequence). The CDR3 contains 14 residues. CDR3 loop: CASSQENLNTEAFF. CDR3 bases: TGTGCCAGCAGCCAAGAAAACCTGAACACTGAAGCTTTCTTT.

This clonotype was counted only a few times. V usage is TRBV2 and J usage is TRBJ2-4, with 8 positions matching TRBD2. With 7 bases clipped from V and 6 bases from J, the junction kept 5 bases outside the gene matches. The CDR3 covers 13 residues. Germline V CDR1 and CDR2: SNHLY, FYNNEI. CDR3 bases: TGTGCCAGCATGGGCCTAGCGGGAAACATTCAGTACTTC. This encodes CASMGLAGNIQYF.

The chain links TRBV6-5 to TRBJ2-1; D is uncertain. The CDR3 has 15 amino acids. Germline V gene data show CDR1 as MNHEY and CDR2 as SVGAGI. Trimming removed 6 bases from V and 2 bases from J, with 14 bases in between. In nucleotides, the CDR3 is TGTGCCAGCAGCCTTACGTCGTGGGCCTACAATGAGCAGTTCTTC. Translation gives CASSLTSWAYNEQFF.

V is TRBV27 and J is TRBJ2-5, with 13 positions matching TRBD2. Germline V gene data show CDR1 as MNHEY and CDR2 as SMNVEV (reference sequence). The CDR3 covers 20 residues. The V and J ends lost 3 bases and 3 bases, in that order; junction bases with no gene match: 16. Written as DNA, the CDR3 is TGTGCCAGCAGTTTGATGACTAGCGGGGGGACTAACCTCACCAAAGAGACCCAGTACTTC. Translated: CASSLMTSGGTNLTKETQYF.

Worth noting for this clonotype: A much more abundant neighbour one base away suggests this may be a read error. Because it lacks the conserved phenylalanine or tryptophan at the end, this CDR3 is likely a read error. The V and J genes are TRBV29-1 and TRBJ2-7; 12 nucleotides agree with TRBD2. V shed 5 bases and J 0 bases; nucleotides not matched to a gene: 5. The CDR3 runs to 15 residues. CDR1 is SQVTM, CDR2 ANQGSEA, per germline. CDR3 in DNA: TGCAGCGTTAGAGCTAGCGGGAGGGGCTCCTACGAGCAGTACTAC. This gives the protein CSVRASGRGSYEQYY.

In the case of this clonotype: Germline is not matched at one junction end, which may reflect a read error. V is TRBV3-1 and J is TRBJ2-6; D might be TRBD1 (5 bases). This CDR3 region has 16 residues. Germline CDR1 reads LGHDT; CDR2 reads YNNKEL (reference sequence). The CDR3 coding sequence is TGTGCCAGCAGCCAGTATGGGGTCTCTGGGGCCAACGTCCGGACTTTC. This gives the protein CASSQYGVSGANVRTF.

This clonotype was seen only a few times. The gene calls are TRBV29-1 and TRBJ2-1; possible D gene TRBD1, 6 bases. The V and J ends lost 6 bases and 0 bases respectively, with 12 bases between them. The CDR3 is made up of 14 amino acids. In germline, CDR1 is SQVTM, CDR2 ANQGSEA. CDR3 sequence: CSVHTDSSYNEQFF. The CDR3 DNA reads TGCAGCGTCCACACGGACAGCTCCTACAATGAGCAGTTCTTC.

This clonotype has more than one count but fewer than ten. The rearrangement joins TRBV6-2 or TRBV6-3 to TRBJ2-1, with 8 bases that match TRBD2. The CDR3 runs 15 residues. Unmatched junction bases numbered 3, after V lost 0 bases and J lost 5 bases. Per the germline V gene, CDR1 is MNHEY and CDR2 is SVGEGT. The CDR3 reads CASSYSGGGNNEQFF. The CDR3 DNA reads as TGTGCCAGCAGTTACTCTGGCGGGGGGAACAATGAGCAGTTCTTC.

V and J are TRBV10-3 and TRBJ2-3; 12 nucleotides agree with TRBD1. V lost 6 bases and J lost 4; bases outside the gene matches: 5. The CDR3 loop spans 15 amino acids. CDR1 ENHRY and CDR2 SYGVKD come from the germline V gene. The chain's CDR3 is CAISGTGGIADTQYF. The DNA of the CDR3 is TGTGCCATCAGCGGGACAGGGGGCATCGCAGATACGCAGTATTTT.

This chain links TRBV29-1 with TRBJ1-2, with 12 bases fitting TRBD1. V trimming: 4 bases; J trimming: 5 bases; junction bases outside the gene matches: 8. There are 15 residues in the CDR3. Looked up from germline, CDR1 is SQVTM and CDR2 is ANQGSEA. CDR3 in DNA: TGCAGCGTTGCCCCGGGACAGGGGGCGGGGTATGGCTACACCTTC. It is translated as CSVAPGQGAGYGYTF.

The rearrangement joins TRBV4-2 to TRBJ1-2, with 9 bases identical to TRBD1. The CDR3 contains 14 residues. Looked up from germline, CDR1 is LGHNA and CDR2 is YNFKEQ. Trimming removed 4 bases from V and 7 bases from J; junction bases left unmatched: 7. In nucleotides, the CDR3 is TGTGCCAGCAGCCCCCCGGGACAGGGTTTTGGCTACACCTTC. Translated, it gives CASSPPGQGFGYTF.

This clonotype turned up a few times. One end of the junction does not line up with germline, which may come from a read error. The CDR3 reads CASSQDKTSRTYNEQFF. CDR3 nucleotides: TGCGCCAGCAGTCAAGATAAGACTAGCAGAACCTACAATGAGCAGTTCTTC. The chain employs TRBV4-1 and TRBJ2-1; 7 bases are shared with TRBD2. CDR3 length: 17 amino acids. Germline lookup yields CDR1 MGHRA and CDR2 YSYEKL.